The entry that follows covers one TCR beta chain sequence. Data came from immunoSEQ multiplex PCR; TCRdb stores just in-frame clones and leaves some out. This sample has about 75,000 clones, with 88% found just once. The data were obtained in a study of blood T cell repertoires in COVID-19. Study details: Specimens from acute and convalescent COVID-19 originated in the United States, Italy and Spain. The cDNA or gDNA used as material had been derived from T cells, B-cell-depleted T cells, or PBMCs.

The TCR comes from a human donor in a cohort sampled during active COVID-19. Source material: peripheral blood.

CDR3 in DNA: TGTGCCAGCAGCCAAGATTGGGACAGGGCTGGAAACACCATATATTTT. Amino acid sequence: CASSQDWDRAGNTIYF. The V gene is TRBV4-2, the J gene TRBJ1-3; 9 bases align to TRBD1. Germline lookup yields CDR1 LGHNA and CDR2 YNFKEQ. The junction had 2 bases not matched to a gene; V was cut back by 0 bases and J by 2 bases. The CDR3 spans 16 residues.